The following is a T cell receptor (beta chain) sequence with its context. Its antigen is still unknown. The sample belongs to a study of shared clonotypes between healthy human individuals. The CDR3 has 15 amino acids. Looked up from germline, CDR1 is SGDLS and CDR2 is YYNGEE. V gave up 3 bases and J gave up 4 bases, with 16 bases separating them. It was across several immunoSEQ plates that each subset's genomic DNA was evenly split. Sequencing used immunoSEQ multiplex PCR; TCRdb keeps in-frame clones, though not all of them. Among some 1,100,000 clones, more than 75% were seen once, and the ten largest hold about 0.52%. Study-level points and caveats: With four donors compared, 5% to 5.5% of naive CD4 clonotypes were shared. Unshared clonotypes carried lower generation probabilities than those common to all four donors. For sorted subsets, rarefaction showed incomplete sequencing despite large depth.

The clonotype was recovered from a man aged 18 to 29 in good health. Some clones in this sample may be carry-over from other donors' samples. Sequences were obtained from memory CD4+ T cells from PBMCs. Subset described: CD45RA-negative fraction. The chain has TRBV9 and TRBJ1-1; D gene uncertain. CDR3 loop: CASSAALPGSTEAFF. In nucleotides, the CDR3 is TGTGCCAGCAGCGCCGCCCTACCGGGGAGCACTGAAGCTTTCTTT.